Below, 15 T cell receptor beta chains from the same sample are listed, as sequenced in a study of CD8 T cells in ankylosing spondylitis (dated by TCRdb to the late 2010s). Library method: 5' RACE. Instrument used: Illumina HiSeq 2500. TCRdb trimmed public reads at Q25 via fastp, called clones via MiXCR and kept in-frame beta chains. Rows with one shared CDR3 protein collapse into an entry with the most common genes and DNA. The sample table holds some 150,000 distinct CDR3 sequences, of which 9.5% to 12% were seen once. Of the sample, less than 5% is held by the ten largest clones. Sequenced material: blood, either unsorted or a sorted T cell fraction (not recorded which). The receptors shown here come from a female donor with ankylosing spondylitis or in good health (not recorded which).

Ten or more counts support this clonotype. The chain joins TRBV2 to TRBJ2-7; D is unresolved. The CDR3 is 11 amino acids. Germline lookup yields CDR1 SNHLY and CDR2 FYNNEI. V was trimmed by 6 bases and J by 10 bases, leaving 13 bases between them. The chain's CDR3 is CASRDYLEQYF. CDR3 bases: TGTGCCAGCAGAGATTACTTGGAACAGTACTTC.

This clonotype has just one count. It is unclear where the CDR3 begins or ends on the DNA, so no DNA is shown, and the CDR3 is as TCRdb lists it. The chain uses TRBV5-1 and TRBJ2-6. The V gene's germline CDR1 is SGHRS and CDR2 YFSETQ. The CDR3 extends over 14 residues, inclusive of both ends. The CDR3 loop is CASSFGAGANVPTF.

This clonotype was picked up many times. Here the CDR3 DNA reads TGTGCCCGAGAGCGGGGACCCATCTATGGCTACACCTTC. This codes for CARERGPIYGYTF. V gene TRBV30 combines with J gene TRBJ1-2; tentative D call: TRBD1 (5 bases). With 8 bases removed from V and 4 bases from J, the gap between germline ends came to 17 bases. Germline CDR1 is GTSNPN and CDR2 is SVGIG (reference sequence). The CDR3 loop spans 13 amino acids.

The table lists this clonotype with many counts. The rearrangement joins TRBV7-9 to TRBJ2-1; 11 bases are a match to TRBD2. The CDR3 is 14 amino acids. The trim removed 2 bases at V and 10 bases at J, leaving 4 bases unmatched. The V gene's germline CDR1 is SEHNR and CDR2 FQNEAQ (reference sequence). Here the CDR3 DNA reads TGTGCCAGCAGCTTACCTAGCGGGGGGCCCGAGCAGTTCTTC. It codes for CASSLPSGGPEQFF.

At least ten counts were recorded for this clonotype. The chain joins TRBV7-2 to TRBJ2-4, with D possibly being TRBD1 (6 bases). This CDR3 contains 13 residues. Germline V gives CDR1 SGHTA, CDR2 FQGNSA. V dropped 5 bases and J dropped 4 bases, with 9 bases sitting between them. This CDR3 is CASSVDRKNIQYF. In DNA form, the CDR3 reads TGTGCCAGCAGCGTCGACAGGAAAAACATTCAGTACTTC. Full variable domain (rest looked up from reference TRBV7-2 and TRBJ2-4): GAGVSQSPSNKVTEKGKDVELRCDPISGHTALYWYRQSLGQGLEFLIYFQGNSAPDKSGLPSDRFSAERTGGSVSTLTIQRTQQEDSAVYLCASSVDRKNIQYFGAGTRLSVL.

This clonotype was found many times. This sequence joins TRBV9 and TRBJ2-1; the D gene is possibly TRBD2 (5 bases). The CDR3 is 16 amino acids. The germline V and J ends were trimmed by 4 bases and 5 bases, with 19 bases remaining between them. CDR1 and CDR2 from the germline V gene are SGDLS and YYNGEE. CDR3 DNA: TGTGCCAGCAGCTCATATAAGATTTCGGGAAACAATGAGCAGTTCTTC. Translating it yields CASSSYKISGNNEQFF.

This clonotype has a handful of counts. This chain links TRBV23-1 with TRBJ2-7; maybe TRBD1 (6 bases). TRBV23-1 has ORF status, its function being uncertain. This CDR3 is built from 15 residues. Trimming cost V 0 bases and J 6 bases, with 15 bases left between them. The CDR3 here is CASSQSRAGEFEQYF. CDR3 sequence (DNA): TGCGCCAGCAGTCAATCGCGGGCAGGGGAATTCGAGCAGTACTTC.

At least ten counts were recorded for this clonotype. This chain joins TRBV19 and TRBJ2-7, with a tentative D call TRBD1 (6 bases). CDR1 LNHDA and CDR2 SQIVND come from the germline V gene (reference sequence). Trimming removed 1 base at V and 3 bases at J, with 13 bases between. This CDR3 is 15 amino acids long. Written as DNA, the CDR3 is TGTGCCAGTAGTATAGGGGGACATGCCAGCTACGAGCAGTACTTC. It encodes CASSIGGHASYEQYF.

The V and J genes are TRBV3-1 and TRBJ2-7; a weak D match, TRBD2 (5 bases). Trimming stripped 2 bases from V and 0 bases from J, with 14 bases between. The CDR3 is 16 amino acids. Germline V gene lookup returns CDR1 LGHDT and CDR2 YNNKEL (reference sequence). CDR3 protein: CASSQTAGSSSYEQYF. In nucleotides, the CDR3 is TGTGCCAGCAGCCAAACCGCGGGTTCGTCCTCCTACGAGCAGTACTTC.

This clonotype was recorded at least ten times. The chain recombines TRBV14 with TRBJ2-3; D not certain. The germline V gene encodes CDR1 SGHDN and CDR2 FVKESK. V was shortened by 1 base and J by 2 bases, with 7 bases between the two germline ends. This CDR3 region has 14 residues. CDR3 region: CASSQGQPTDTQYF. CDR3 coding DNA: TGTGCCAGCAGCCAAGGACAACCCACAGATACGCAGTATTTT.

This clonotype was observed many times. The gene calls are TRBV6-8 and TRBJ2-1; a weak D match, TRBD2 (5 bases). CDR1 and CDR2 (germline): MNHGY, SAAAGT. The V gene lost 2 bases and the J gene lost 4 bases, with 18 bases spanning the gap. The CDR3 spans 17 residues. CDR3 sequence (DNA): TGTGCCAGCAGTTACCTTCCTAGCCTTGCCCATTACAATGAGCAGTTCTTC. As protein: CASSYLPSLAHYNEQFF.

This clonotype was counted at least ten times. The gene calls are TRBV5-1 and TRBJ1-1, with 12 bases lining up with TRBD1. This CDR3 comprises 19 residues. J lost 3 bases, V lost 2 bases, and 14 bases had no gene match. The germline V gene encodes CDR1 SGHRS and CDR2 YFSETQ. The CDR3 spells CASSFHPPGQGAWDTEAFF. The CDR3 bases are TGCGCCAGCAGCTTCCACCCCCCGGGACAGGGGGCGTGGGACACTGAAGCTTTCTTT.

V is TRBV28 and J is TRBJ2-7; 7 bases match TRBD2. J lost 2 bases, V lost 5 bases, and 12 bases had no gene match. This CDR3 has 16 residues. Germline V CDR1 and CDR2: MDHEN, SYDVKM. CDR3 coding DNA: TGTGCCAGCAGTCTCCCGACTGGCGGGGGAACCTACGAGCAGTACTTC. Amino acids: CASSLPTGGGTYEQYF.

For this clonotype: Possible read error: a much larger clone is one base away. In DNA, the CDR3 is TGTGCCAGTAGTCCATACATGAACACTGAAGCTTTCTTT. Its translation is CASSPYMNTEAFF. The chain couples TRBV19 to TRBJ1-1; D gene ambiguous. The length of the CDR3 is 13 residues. Per the germline V gene, CDR1 is LNHDA and CDR2 is SQIVND (reference sequence). Trimming shortened V by 5 bases and J by 0 bases, and 7 bases separated the two germline ends. The complete variable domain, with remaining parts taken from reference TRBV19 and TRBJ1-1, reads DGGITQSPKYLFRKEGQNVTLSCEQNLNHDAMYWYRQDPGQGLRLIYYSQIVNDFQKGDIAEGYSVSREKKESFPLTVTSAQKNPTAFYLCASSPYMNTEAFFGQGTRLTVV.

This clonotype was observed at least ten times. This sequence joins TRBV27 and TRBJ1-1, with TRBD1 as a possible D gene (6 bases). Germline CDR1 and CDR2: MNHEY and SMNVEV (reference sequence). The CDR3 length is 13 residues. V lost 3 bases and J lost 8, with 13 bases in between. For the CDR3, the DNA is TGTGCCAGCAGTTTTTCCCCCAGGGGAGAAGCTTTCTTT. Protein: CASSFSPRGEAFF.